This entry features one T cell receptor (beta chain) sequence. The antigen is not known. The record originates from a study of T cell repertoires in ileal Crohn's disease. Study context: About half of patients got postoperative therapy: under 12 thiopurines, 18 anti-TNF.

Generated by immunoSEQ multiplex PCR, the TCRdb table keeps only in-frame clones and is missing some. The table shows more than 60,000 clones, with roughly nine tenths occurring only once. General study points: The median delay to postoperative endoscopy was approximately 7.5 months.

Time point: neoterminal ileum biopsy at postoperative endoscopy, about 6 months after surgery. The CDR3 runs to 13 residues. The V end was cut by 4 bases, the J end by 1 base, with 7 bases between. Germline lookup yields CDR1 SNHLY and CDR2 FYNNEI. The chain links TRBV2 to TRBJ1-1; D not resolved. The sequenced sample was ileal tissue. The sequence was obtained from an adult with Crohn's disease. The CDR3 DNA sequence: TGTGCCAGCAGTGGACAACCGAACACTGAAGCTTTCTTT. Translation: CASSGQPNTEAFF.